These 10 T cell receptor beta chains were all obtained from the same sample, sequenced in a study of control samples from healthy donors and cancer patients. Clones were sequenced by immunoSEQ multiplex PCR, and TCRdb holds only the in-frame ones, with some missing. Of around 150,000 clones listed, 94% are singletons. The source material was blood. These TCRs come from a woman aged 40 to 50 in good health.

The chain carries TRBV5-1 and TRBJ2-1, with 10 bases lining up with TRBD2. V trimming: 0 bases; J trimming: 7 bases; junction bases outside the gene matches: 4. The CDR3 length is 15 residues. Germline V gene data show CDR1 as SGHRS and CDR2 as YFSETQ. DNA of the CDR3: TGCGCCAGCAGCTTGGGACTAGCGGGCCTAAATGAGCAGTTCTTC. Residues: CASSLGLAGLNEQFF.

The chain joins TRBV15 to TRBJ1-5; no firm D call. The V gene lost 0 bases and the J gene lost 6 bases, with 6 bases spanning the gap. There are 13 residues in the CDR3. CDR1 and CDR2 (germline): LNHNV, YYDKDF (reference sequence). The CDR3 coding sequence is TGTGCCACCAGCAGAGATCCCAGTCAGCCCCAGCATTTT. Translation: CATSRDPSQPQHF.

This rearrangement joins TRBV18 to TRBJ1-2; 7 bases agree with TRBD1. Germline CDR1 KGHSH, CDR2 LQKENI. With 3 bases clipped from V and 4 bases from J, the junction kept 5 bases outside the gene matches. This CDR3 is 14 amino acids long. CDR3 sequence reads: CASSPTRGPYGYTF. The CDR3 DNA follows: TGTGCCAGCTCACCTACGAGGGGGCCCTATGGCTACACCTTC. Combining the CDR3 with reference TRBV18 and TRBJ1-2 gives the whole variable domain NAGVMQNPRHLVRRRGQEARLRCSPMKGHSHVYWYRQLPEEGLKFMVYLQKENIIDESGMPKERFSAEFPKEGPSILRIQQVVRGDSAAYFCASSPTRGPYGYTFGSGTRLTVV.

The chain uses TRBV5-1 and TRBJ1-5; D is uncertain. The germline CDR1 and CDR2 sequences are SGHRS and YFSETQ. Trimming left V 3 bases short and J 0 bases short, with 7 bases between. The length of the CDR3 is 14 residues. The DNA of the CDR3 is TGCGCCAGCAGCTCGGGCGATAGCAATCAGCCCCAGCATTTT. Translating it yields CASSSGDSNQPQHF.

The rearrangement joins TRBV14 to TRBJ1-1; no firm D call. CDR3 length: 13 amino acids. The germline CDR1 and CDR2 sequences are SGHDN and FVKESK. V gave up 1 base and J gave up 3 bases, with 6 bases separating them. DNA for the CDR3: TGTGCCAGCAGCCAAGGTCGGTACACTGAAGCTTTCTTT. This codes for CASSQGRYTEAFF. Drawing the rest from reference TRBV14 and TRBJ1-1, the complete variable domain is EAGVTQFPSHSVIEKGQTVTLRCDPISGHDNLYWYRRVMGKEIKFLLHFVKESKQDESGMPNNRFLAERTGGTYSTLKVQPAELEDSGVYFCASSQGRYTEAFFGQGTRLTVV.

The chain has TRBV19 and TRBJ1-5; 8 positions agree with TRBD1. V lost 8 bases, J lost 0 bases, and 15 bases stayed unmatched. This CDR3 has 18 amino acids. Germline V gives CDR1 LNHDA, CDR2 SQIVND (reference sequence). The CDR3 DNA reads TGTGCCAGTTTTATAGGGTCAGGGGGCGAACATAGCAATCAGCCCCAGCATTTT. Translation gives CASFIGSGGEHSNQPQHF.

The chain couples TRBV12-5 to TRBJ1-2; D uncertain. Trimming left V 2 bases short and J 0 bases short, with 10 bases between. Germline assignment: CDR1 LGHNT and CDR2 FRNRAP. This CDR3 comprises 15 residues. The CDR3 region is CASGLTGRPNYGYTF. Here the CDR3 DNA reads TGTGCTAGTGGTTTGACCGGGCGTCCTAACTATGGCTACACCTTC.

The chain combines TRBV19 with TRBJ1-1; D is uncertain. V lost 2 bases and J 2 bases, leaving 9 bases between the germline ends. Germline lookup yields CDR1 LNHDA and CDR2 SQIVND (reference sequence). The CDR3 consists of 14 residues. CDR3 DNA sequence: TGTGCCAGTAGTATAAGAGGTCGCAACACTGAAGCTTTCTTT. Amino acid sequence: CASSIRGRNTEAFF.

The chain couples TRBV4-1 to TRBJ1-1; tentatively, D is TRBD1 (6 bases). The germline V and J ends were trimmed by 1 base and 1 base, with 7 bases remaining between them. The CDR3 is made up of 14 amino acids. The germline gives CDR1 MGHRA, CDR2 YSYEKL. Written as DNA, the CDR3 is TGCGCCAGCAGCCAAGCCAGGGGGAACACTGAAGCTTTCTTT. It translates to CASSQARGNTEAFF.

The chain employs TRBV6-2 or TRBV6-3 and TRBJ1-4; possibly TRBD1 for D (6 bases). The V gene lost 5 bases and the J gene lost 11 bases, with 18 bases spanning the gap. In germline, CDR1 is MNHEY, CDR2 SVGEGT. This CDR3 has 14 amino acids. CDR3 in amino acids: CASSLGTRHGKLFF. The DNA of the CDR3 is TGTGCCAGCAGTCTAGGGACACGGCATGGGAAACTGTTTTTT.